The present T cell receptor (beta chain) was sequenced within a study of CD8 T cells in Susac syndrome. The overall study: Of the sequenced Susac syndrome patients, 5 or 6 had active disease and under 10 were in remission.

Study-level points and caveats: By the study's own acknowledgment, its TCR sequencing and HLA analysis included relatively few individuals. When the CD4+ T cell repertoires of patients with Susac syndrome were examined, they did not show any clonal expansion.

Regarding this clonotype: Its specificity is unknown.

Germline V gene data show CDR1 as SGHTA and CDR2 as FQGNSA. Unmatched junction bases numbered 8, after V lost 5 bases and J lost 4 bases. CDR3 length: 14 amino acids. An input of roughly 0.5 to 1 ug of RNA was subjected to reverse transcription using random hexamers. TCRdb reprocessed the immunoSEQ multiplex PCR reads with MiXCR, giving one entry per CDR3 protein. The data show 130,000 or so distinct CDR3 sequences, with 96% seen just once and 0.13% to 0.15% held by the top ten. The chain joins TRBV7-2 to TRBJ2-7; 7 bases line up with TRBD1. The TCR was taken from a human donor with Susac syndrome. Sequencing was performed on CD4+ T cells from PBMCs. This CDR3 is CASSQDRVAYEQYF. CDR3 DNA: TGTGCCAGCAGCCAAGACAGGGTGGCGTACGAGCAGTACTTC.